This record looks at one TCR beta chain sequence and its context. What it binds is unknown. J lost 7 bases, V lost 10 bases, and 20 bases had no gene match. The CDR3 is 16 amino acids. The V gene's germline CDR1 is LNHDA and CDR2 SQIVND (reference sequence). The sample comes from a study of cytomegalovirus exposure and HLA in healthy donors. Study as a whole: The same platform was used for the 90 to 150 validation repertoires as for the approximately 730 first-cohort repertoires, as reported in a later analysis.

TCRdb keeps only in-frame clones here, not all; method: immunoSEQ multiplex PCR. The sample consists of about 130,000 clones, just under 95% of them appearing once. Study-wide findings and caveats: According to the study, roughly 160 TCR beta chains were cytomegalovirus-associated.

The clonotype originates from a woman between 18 and 30 years old in good health and CMV-seronegative. The sequenced sample was PBMCs. J is TRBJ2-5 and V is TRBV19; TRBD2 matches 8 bases. For the CDR3, the DNA is TGTGCCACCGTCCCTAGCGGGCGCGAGGGATCGGGGACCCAGTACTTC. Translation gives CATVPSGREGSGTQYF.